This T cell receptor beta chain is from a study of T cell responses to AZD1222 COVID-19 vaccine. Sequencing was performed with immunoSEQ multiplex PCR; in TCRdb, only in-frame clones are kept and a portion is missing. The data hold 130,000 or so clones, with approximately 91% observed a single time. Germline V gives CDR1 MDHEN, CDR2 SYDVKM. Unmatched junction bases numbered 5, after V lost 3 bases and J lost 4 bases. This CDR3 comprises 14 residues. General observations from the study: Donors, mostly white British, included more females; clonal diversity was possibly underestimated. Reportedly, nearly half of unique spike TCRs recognized epitopes outside B.1.351/B.1.1.7 mutations.

Concerning this clone: No antigen is known for it.

Specimen: peripheral blood, collected on day 0 of AZD1222 vaccination. The receptor was derived from an adult in good health. The chain joins TRBV28 to TRBJ1-2, with 7 bases aligning to TRBD1. The CDR3 protein is CASSFRGRFYGYTF. CDR3 nucleotide sequence: TGTGCCAGCAGTTTTAGGGGGCGGTTCTATGGCTACACCTTC.